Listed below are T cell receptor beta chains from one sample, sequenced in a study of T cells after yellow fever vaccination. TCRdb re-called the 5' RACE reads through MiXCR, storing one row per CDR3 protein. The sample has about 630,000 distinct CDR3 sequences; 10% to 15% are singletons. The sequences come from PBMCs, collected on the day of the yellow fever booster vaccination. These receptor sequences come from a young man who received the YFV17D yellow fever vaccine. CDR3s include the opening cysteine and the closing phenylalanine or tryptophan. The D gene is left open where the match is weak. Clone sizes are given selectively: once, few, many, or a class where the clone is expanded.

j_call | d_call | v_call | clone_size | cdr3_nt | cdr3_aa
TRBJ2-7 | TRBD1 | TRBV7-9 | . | TGTGCCAGCAGCTCGGTCAACTCAGGGGGCAGCTACGAGCAGTACTTC | CASSSVNSGGSYEQYF
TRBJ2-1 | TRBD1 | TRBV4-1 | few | TGCGCCAGCAGCCAACCTGGGACAGGGGAGCAGTTCTTC | CASSQPGTGEQFF
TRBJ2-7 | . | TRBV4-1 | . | TGCGCCAGCAGCCGACATATAGGAGCGGGTCCGTACGAGCAGTACTTC | CASSRHIGAGPYEQYF
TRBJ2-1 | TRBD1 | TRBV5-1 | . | TGCGCCAGCAGCTCGGGACAGCCCAACAATGAGCAGTTCTTC | CASSSGQPNNEQFF
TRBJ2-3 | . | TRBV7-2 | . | TGTGCCAGCAGCTCCCAGGGGCCAGATACGCAGTATTTT | CASSSQGPDTQYF
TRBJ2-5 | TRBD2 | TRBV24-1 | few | TGTGCCACCAGTGAACACGGACTAGGTCAAGAGACCCAGTACTTC | CATSEHGLGQETQYF
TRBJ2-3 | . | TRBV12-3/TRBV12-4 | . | TGTGCCAGCCAGGAGACGTTAAGAACAGATACGCAGTATTTT | CASQETLRTDTQYF
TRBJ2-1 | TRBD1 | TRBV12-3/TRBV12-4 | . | TGTGCCAGCAGTTTGTGGGGGACAGGCTCCTACAATGAGCAGTTCTTC | CASSLWGTGSYNEQFF
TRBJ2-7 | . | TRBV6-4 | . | TGTGCCAGCAGTGCGGGACTTGGGGGACAATACGAGCAGTACTTC | CASSAGLGGQYEQYF
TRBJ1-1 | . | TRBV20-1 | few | TGCAGTGGGAGAGGAAACACTGAAGCTTTCTTT | CSGRGNTEAFF
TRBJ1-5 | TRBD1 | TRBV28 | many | TGTGCCAGCAGCTCATATACAGGGGGGCATCAGCCCCAGCATTTT | CASSSYTGGHQPQHF
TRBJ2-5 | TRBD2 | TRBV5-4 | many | TGTGCCAGCAGCATGGGGGGGACGGAGCTGACCCAGTACTTC | CASSMGGTELTQYF
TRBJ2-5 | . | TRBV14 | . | TGTGCCAGCAGCCGTCCGGGCTCCATTGGGCGAGAGACCCAGTACTTC | CASSRPGSIGRETQYF
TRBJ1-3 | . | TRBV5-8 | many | TGTGCCAGCAGCTTGGGGACCGCTGGAAACACCATATATTTT | CASSLGTAGNTIYF
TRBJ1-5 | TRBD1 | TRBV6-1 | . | TGTGCCAGCAGACGGGACAGGGCCCAGGGTTCCCCGAATCAGCCCCAGCATTTT | CASRRDRAQGSPNQPQHF
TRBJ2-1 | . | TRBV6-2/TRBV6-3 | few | TGTGCCAGCAGTTATCCCTTATCTAGCGAGCAGTTCTTC | CASSYPLSSEQFF
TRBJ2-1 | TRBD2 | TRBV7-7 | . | TGTGCTAGCAGCCCCGGGGGGGCGGACAATGAGCAGTTCTTC | CASSPGGADNEQFF
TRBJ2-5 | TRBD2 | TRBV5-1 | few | TGCGCCACCTCGACAGCGGGAGGCCACCAAGAGACCCAGTACTTC | CATSTAGGHQETQYF
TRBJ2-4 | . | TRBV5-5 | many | TGTGCCAGCAGCTTGGTGGGAGCGAACATTCAGTACTTC | CASSLVGANIQYF
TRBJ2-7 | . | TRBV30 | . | TGTGCCTGGGGTAGGGCCTCCTACGAGCAGTACTTC | CAWGRASYEQYF
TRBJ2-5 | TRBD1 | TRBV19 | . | TGTGCCAGTAGCCCTAGGGGACAGGGTCTCCCCCAGTACTTC | CASSPRGQGLPQYF
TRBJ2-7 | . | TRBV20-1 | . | TGCAGTGCTAGACCGCCCGGGAGTCGAGGGGTCGAGCAGTACTTC | CSARPPGSRGVEQYF
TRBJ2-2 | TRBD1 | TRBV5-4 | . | TGTGCCAGCAGCCTGGGGACAGGGGTATCGACCGGGGAGCTGTTTTTT | CASSLGTGVSTGELFF
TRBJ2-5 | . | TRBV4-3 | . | TGCGCCAGCAGCCAGCGAGGGGGAACCCAAGAGACCCAGTACTTC | CASSQRGGTQETQYF
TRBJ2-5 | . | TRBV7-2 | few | TGTGCCAGCAGCTTAGTGCTCGGCCCGTACCAAGAGACCCAGTACTTC | CASSLVLGPYQETQYF
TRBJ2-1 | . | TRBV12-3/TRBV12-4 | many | TGTGCCAGCAGTCTGAGGGACCCTTACAATGAGCAGTTCTTC | CASSLRDPYNEQFF
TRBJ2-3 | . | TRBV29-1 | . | TGCAGCGTTGGGACAGCCACTAGCACAGATACGCAGTATTTT | CSVGTATSTDTQYF
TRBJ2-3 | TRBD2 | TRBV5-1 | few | TGCGCCAGCAGCTTGGAGCGGGAGGGCCCCTCGTTT | CASSLEREGPSF
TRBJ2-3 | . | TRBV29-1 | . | TGCAGCGTTGAGATGGGTGGCACAGATACGCAGTATTTT | CSVEMGGTDTQYF
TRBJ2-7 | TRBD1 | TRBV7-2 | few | TGTGCCAGCAGACAAATCGACAGGGCATACGAGCAGTACTTC | CASRQIDRAYEQYF
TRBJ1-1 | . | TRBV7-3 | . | TGTGCCAGCTCGGGCACTGAAAACACTGAAGCTTTCTTT | CASSGTENTEAFF
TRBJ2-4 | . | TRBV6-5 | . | TGTGCCAGCAGTTACGAGGCCGGAAACATTCAGTACTTC | CASSYEAGNIQYF
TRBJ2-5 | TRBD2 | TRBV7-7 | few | TGTGCTAGCAGTACGAAGGGACTAGCGGGTGGAGAGACCCAGTACTTC | CASSTKGLAGGETQYF